The clone carrying this TCR beta chain was counted only a few times. This CDR3 region has 15 residues. With 0 bases removed from V and 4 bases from J, the gap between germline ends came to 16 bases. CDR1 and CDR2 from the germline V gene are SQVTM and ANQGSEA. The data originate from a study of early T cells in non-severe SARS-CoV-2 infection. The TCR library protocol was used to attach unique molecular identifiers. These identifiers were attached to individual cDNA molecules. TCRdb fed the 5' RACE reads into MiXCR, producing one record per CDR3 protein. The sample holds roughly 99,000 distinct CDR3 sequences; around 12% are singletons and the top ten take approximately 4.4%.

The clonotype originates from an adult who was a healthcare worker with PCR-confirmed SARS-CoV-2 infection or an uninfected control (not recorded which). This chain links TRBV29-1 with TRBJ2-7, with a possible D match to TRBD1 (6 bases). The sample consisted of whole blood, taken at baseline. The CDR3 spells CSVEDSPRGSYEQYF. DNA of the CDR3: TGCAGCGTTGAAGATTCGCCGAGGGGGTCGTACGAGCAGTACTTC.